A selection of T cell receptor beta chains follows, all from one sample in a study of T cell changes during pregnancy in multiple sclerosis. Sequencing used immunoSEQ multiplex PCR; TCRdb keeps in-frame clones, though not all of them. This table holds about 44,000 clones, 96% found once. The input for sequencing was peripheral blood, taken in the second trimester of pregnancy. The receptors were sampled from a female donor with multiple sclerosis, enrolled in a pregnancy study. Both conserved end residues are part of each CDR3. The order of the fields is V gene, clone size, J gene, D gene, CDR3 protein, CDR3 DNA. The D gene is left open where the match is weak. Size values are once, few and many counts, or a class for expanded clones, and some rows have none.

v_gene: TRBV5-1
abundance: -
j_gene: TRBJ1-1
d_gene: -
CDR3aa: CASSLGRERVNTEAFF
CDR3nt: TGCGCCAGCAGCTTGGGTCGGGAGAGGGTGAACACTGAAGCTTTCTTT

v_gene: TRBV5-4
abundance: -
j_gene: TRBJ2-7
d_gene: -
CDR3aa: CASSSDSYEQYF
CDR3nt: TGTGCCAGCAGCTCCGACAGCTACGAGCAGTACTTC

v_gene: TRBV28
abundance: -
j_gene: TRBJ1-3
d_gene: -
CDR3aa: CASSSPNTIYF
CDR3nt: TGTGCCAGCAGTTCCCCTAACACCATATATTTT

v_gene: TRBV2
abundance: once
j_gene: TRBJ1-2
d_gene: TRBD1
CDR3aa: CASSVPRQGEGQGYTF
CDR3nt: TGTGCCAGCAGTGTCCCTCGACAGGGAGAGGGGCAGGGCTACACCTTC

v_gene: TRBV7-2
abundance: -
j_gene: TRBJ1-2
d_gene: -
CDR3aa: CASSQDPAGYGYTF
CDR3nt: TGTGCCAGCAGCCAGGACCCTGCGGGCTATGGCTACACCTTC

v_gene: TRBV4-2
abundance: -
j_gene: TRBJ2-3
d_gene: TRBD2
CDR3aa: CASSQERSTGTSGTDTQYF
CDR3nt: TGTGCCAGCAGCCAAGAGAGGTCCACCGGGACTAGCGGGACAGATACGCAGTATTTT

v_gene: TRBV6-6
abundance: -
j_gene: TRBJ2-2
d_gene: -
CDR3aa: CASSYPITFGTGELFF
CDR3nt: TGTGCCAGCAGTTACCCCATCACCTTCGGGACCGGGGAGCTGTTTTTT

v_gene: TRBV7-2
abundance: -
j_gene: TRBJ1-1
d_gene: TRBD1
CDR3aa: CASSLTRDRAAEAFF
CDR3nt: TGTGCCAGCAGCCTGACGAGGGACAGGGCGGCTGAAGCTTTCTTT

v_gene: TRBV5-4
abundance: -
j_gene: TRBJ2-7
d_gene: TRBD2
CDR3aa: CASSLAGGRGDF
CDR3nt: TGTGCCAGCAGCTTAGCGGGCGGGCGGGGGGACTTC

v_gene: TRBV29-1
abundance: -
j_gene: TRBJ2-5
d_gene: TRBD2
CDR3aa: CSVATSGGKTQYF
CDR3nt: TGCAGCGTTGCAACTAGCGGGGGGAAGACCCAGTACTTC

v_gene: TRBV7-3
abundance: -
j_gene: TRBJ2-3
d_gene: -
CDR3aa: CASSLNGRVFTDTQYF
CDR3nt: TGTGCCAGCAGCTTAAATGGGCGGGTATTCACAGATACGCAGTATTTT

v_gene: TRBV13
abundance: -
j_gene: TRBJ2-7
d_gene: TRBD1
CDR3aa: CASSRDRLSYEQYF
CDR3nt: TGTGCCAGCAGCCGGGACAGGCTTTCCTACGAGCAGTACTTC

v_gene: TRBV7-3
abundance: once
j_gene: TRBJ2-5
d_gene: TRBD1
CDR3aa: CASSRSGGVETQYF
CDR3nt: TGTGCCAGCAGCCGATCAGGGGGCGTAGAGACCCAGTACTTC

v_gene: TRBV18
abundance: -
j_gene: TRBJ2-1
d_gene: -
CDR3aa: CASSPPAERRDEQFF
CDR3nt: TGTGCCAGCTCACCCCCGGCTGAGAGGAGAGATGAGCAGTTCTTC

v_gene: TRBV5-5
abundance: -
j_gene: TRBJ2-7
d_gene: -
CDR3aa: CASRGGVTYEQYF
CDR3nt: TGTGCCAGCAGGGGCGGGGTTACCTACGAGCAGTACTTC

v_gene: TRBV7-2
abundance: -
j_gene: TRBJ2-7
d_gene: TRBD1
CDR3aa: CASSFQGQGAYEQYF
CDR3nt: TGTGCCAGCAGCTTTCAGGGACAGGGGGCCTACGAGCAGTACTTC

v_gene: TRBV6-6
abundance: once
j_gene: TRBJ2-1
d_gene: -
CDR3aa: CASSYPRDSNNEQFF
CDR3nt: TGTGCCAGCAGTTATCCCCGGGACTCAAACAATGAGCAGTTCTTC

v_gene: TRBV6-1
abundance: -
j_gene: TRBJ2-2
d_gene: TRBD1
CDR3aa: CASSDRQGTGGELFF
CDR3nt: TGTGCCAGCAGTGACCGACAGGGTACGGGCGGGGAGCTGTTTTTT

v_gene: TRBV4-3
abundance: -
j_gene: TRBJ2-1
d_gene: -
CDR3aa: CASSLDRDYLNEQFF
CDR3nt: TGCGCCAGCAGCCTGGACAGGGACTACCTCAATGAGCAGTTCTTC

v_gene: TRBV20-1
abundance: -
j_gene: TRBJ1-1
d_gene: -
CDR3aa: CSARIATEAFF
CDR3nt: TGCAGTGCTAGAATAGCCACTGAAGCTTTCTTT

v_gene: TRBV12-5
abundance: -
j_gene: TRBJ2-3
d_gene: TRBD1
CDR3aa: CASSGYRGHTQYF
CDR3nt: TGTGCGTCCTCCGGGTATAGGGGGCATACGCAGTATTTT

v_gene: TRBV7-9
abundance: -
j_gene: TRBJ2-7
d_gene: -
CDR3aa: CASSKEGGEQYF
CDR3nt: TGTGCCAGCAGCAAAGAAGGGGGCGAGCAGTACTTC

v_gene: TRBV18
abundance: -
j_gene: TRBJ1-4
d_gene: -
CDR3aa: CASSREGVGEKLFF
CDR3nt: TGTGCCAGCTCACGTGAAGGGGTAGGAGAAAAACTGTTTTTT

v_gene: TRBV2
abundance: -
j_gene: TRBJ1-5
d_gene: TRBD1
CDR3aa: CASRGTVRNQPQHF
CDR3nt: TGTGCCAGCAGGGGGACAGTCCGCAATCAGCCCCAGCATTTT

v_gene: TRBV2
abundance: -
j_gene: TRBJ2-7
d_gene: TRBD2
CDR3aa: CASSRRGTSVSYEQYF
CDR3nt: TGTGCCAGCTCCCGAAGGGGGACTAGCGTGAGCTACGAGCAGTACTTC

v_gene: TRBV30
abundance: once
j_gene: TRBJ2-3
d_gene: -
CDR3aa: CAWSVVSGGTDTQYF
CDR3nt: TGTGCCTGGAGTGTAGTTAGCGGTGGCACAGATACGCAGTATTTT

v_gene: TRBV5-1
abundance: -
j_gene: TRBJ2-1
d_gene: TRBD2
CDR3aa: CASSLDPKGKLAGAQFF
CDR3nt: TGCGCCAGCAGCTTAGACCCTAAGGGGAAACTAGCGGGAGCGCAGTTCTTC

v_gene: TRBV19
abundance: -
j_gene: TRBJ1-5
d_gene: TRBD1
CDR3aa: CASSTTGAQQPQHF
CDR3nt: TGTGCCAGTAGTACAACAGGGGCCCAGCAGCCCCAGCATTTT

v_gene: TRBV4-2
abundance: once
j_gene: TRBJ1-4
d_gene: TRBD1
CDR3aa: CASSQVRGQGDEKLFF
CDR3nt: TGTGCCAGCAGCCAAGTAAGGGGACAGGGTGATGAAAAACTGTTTTTT

v_gene: TRBV7-6
abundance: once
j_gene: TRBJ2-1
d_gene: TRBD2
CDR3aa: CASSLLAESYNEQFF
CDR3nt: TGTGCCAGCAGCTTACTAGCGGAGTCCTACAATGAGCAGTTCTTC

v_gene: TRBV15
abundance: -
j_gene: TRBJ2-7
d_gene: -
CDR3aa: CATSRDSQLYEQYF
CDR3nt: TGTGCCACCAGCAGAGATTCACAGCTCTACGAGCAGTACTTC

v_gene: TRBV4-2
abundance: -
j_gene: TRBJ2-2
d_gene: TRBD2
CDR3aa: CASSQVGIAGGAGELFF
CDR3nt: TGTGCCAGCAGCCAAGTGGGAATAGCGGGCGGTGCCGGGGAGCTGTTTTTT

v_gene: TRBV7-9
abundance: -
j_gene: TRBJ2-1
d_gene: TRBD2
CDR3aa: CASSPGLAEQFF
CDR3nt: TGTGCCAGCAGCCCGGGACTAGCGGAGCAGTTCTTC